This TCR beta chain was captured in a study of CDR3 diversity in severe acne. One entry per CDR3 protein results from TCRdb running MiXCR on the PCR reads. This table holds more than 80,000 distinct CDR3 sequences, about 49% found once. This sequence originates from a male donor with severe acne vulgaris. The sample taken for sequencing was blood.

The CDR3 sequence is CASSYQGRNTIYF. CDR3 coding DNA: TGTGCCAGCAGTTACCAGGGCAGGAACACCATATATTTT. The genes are TRBV28 and TRBJ1-3; a weak D match, TRBD1 (5 bases). Trimming pared 4 bases from V and 7 bases from J, leaving 11 bases between. The CDR3 extends over 13 amino acids. Germline V gives CDR1 MDHEN, CDR2 SYDVKM.